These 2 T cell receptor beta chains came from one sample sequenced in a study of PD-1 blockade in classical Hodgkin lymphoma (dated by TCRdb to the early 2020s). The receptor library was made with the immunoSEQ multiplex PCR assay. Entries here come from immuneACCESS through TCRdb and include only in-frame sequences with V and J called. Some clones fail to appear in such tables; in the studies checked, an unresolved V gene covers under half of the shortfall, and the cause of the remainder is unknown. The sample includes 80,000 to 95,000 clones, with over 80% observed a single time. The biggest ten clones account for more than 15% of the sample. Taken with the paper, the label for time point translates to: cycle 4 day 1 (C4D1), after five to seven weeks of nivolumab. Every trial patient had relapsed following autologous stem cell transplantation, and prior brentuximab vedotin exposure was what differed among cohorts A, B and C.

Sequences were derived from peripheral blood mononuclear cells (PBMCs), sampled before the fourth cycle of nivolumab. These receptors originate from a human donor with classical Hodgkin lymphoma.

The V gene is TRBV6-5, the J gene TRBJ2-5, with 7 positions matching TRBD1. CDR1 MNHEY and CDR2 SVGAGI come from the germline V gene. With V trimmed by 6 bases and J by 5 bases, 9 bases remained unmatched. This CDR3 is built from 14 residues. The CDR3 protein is CASSPTGIWETQYF. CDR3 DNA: TGTGCCAGCAGCCCGACAGGGATTTGGGAGACCCAGTACTTC.

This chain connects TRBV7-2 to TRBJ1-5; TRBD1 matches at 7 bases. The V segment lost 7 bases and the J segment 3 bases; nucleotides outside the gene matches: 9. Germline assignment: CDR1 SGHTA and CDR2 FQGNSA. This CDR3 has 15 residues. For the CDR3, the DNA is TGTGCCAGCACCAAGACTGGGACAGACAATCAGCCCCAGCATTTT. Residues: CASTKTGTDNQPQHF.